The 18 T cell receptor beta chains presented below share a single source sample, sequenced in a study of blood T cell repertoires in COVID-19. Sequencing used immunoSEQ multiplex PCR; TCRdb keeps in-frame clones, though not all of them. The data hold around 380,000 clones, with 70% to 90% observed a single time. Sequencing was carried out using PBMCs or T cells enriched from blood (not recorded which). The receptors come from a man aged 30-40 years who had recovered from COVID-19.

The chain carries TRBV7-2 and TRBJ1-2; D might be TRBD1 (6 bases). Per germline, CDR1 SGHTA and CDR2 FQGNSA. The CDR3 spans 16 residues. The V end was cut by 5 bases, the J end by 2 bases, with 18 bases between. CDR3 region: CASSHGYRASNYGYTF. CDR3 in DNA: TGTGCCAGCAGCCACGGCTACAGGGCATCCAACTATGGCTACACCTTC.

This chain connects TRBV7-9 to TRBJ2-4; no clear D. Deletions cut 5 bases from V and 1 base from J, with 12 bases between. From germline, CDR1 is SEHNR and CDR2 FQNEAQ (reference sequence). The CDR3 contains 15 residues. Written as DNA, the CDR3 is TGTGCCAGCAGCGGAGACCACGAGGCCAAAAACATTCAGTACTTC. Translating gives CASSGDHEAKNIQYF. Full variable domain (rest looked up from reference TRBV7-9 and TRBJ2-4): DTGVSQNPRHKITKRGQNVTFRCDPISEHNRLYWYRQTLGQGPEFLTYFQNEAQLEKSRLLSDRFSAERPKGSFSTLEIQRTEQGDSAMYLCASSGDHEAKNIQYFGAGTRLSVL.

The V call is TRBV9, the J call TRBJ2-7; 12 bases agree with TRBD2. With 4 bases clipped from V and 7 bases from J, the junction kept 12 bases outside the gene matches. The CDR3 runs 16 residues. The germline gives CDR1 SGDLS, CDR2 YYNGEE. In nucleotides, the CDR3 is TGTGCCAGCAGCCCGACTAGCGGGGGATCCGTAGGGGAGCAGTACTTC. It encodes CASSPTSGGSVGEQYF.

The rearrangement joins TRBV4-2 to TRBJ1-5, with D unresolved. Germline lookup yields CDR1 LGHNA and CDR2 YNFKEQ. This CDR3 region has 14 residues. The V and J ends lost 0 bases and 3 bases respectively, with 6 bases between them. The CDR3 sequence: CASSQEHLNQPQHF. CDR3 in DNA: TGTGCCAGCAGCCAAGAACACCTCAATCAGCCCCAGCATTTT.

The V and J genes are TRBV7-2 and TRBJ1-6; possible D gene TRBD1, 6 bases. The CDR3 extends over 12 amino acids. The germline V gene encodes CDR1 SGHTA and CDR2 FQGNSA. Deletions cut 5 bases from V and 8 bases from J, with 7 bases between. CDR3 protein: CASSTGYSPLHF. For the CDR3, the DNA is TGTGCCAGCAGCACAGGGTATTCACCCCTCCACTTT.

The genes are TRBV7-8 and TRBJ1-3, with a weak D call TRBD1 (6 bases). In germline, CDR1 is SGHVS, CDR2 FQNEAQ. The CDR3 contains 14 residues. Trimming stripped 4 bases from V and 3 bases from J, with 10 bases between. This CDR3 reads CASSSGAYGNTIYF. The CDR3 DNA is TGTGCCAGCAGCTCAGGGGCTTATGGAAACACCATATATTTT.

The chain recombines TRBV3-1 (or the pseudogene TRBV3-2) with TRBJ1-5, with 7 positions matching TRBD1. The CDR3 is made up of 14 amino acids. Trimming at V came to 1 base and at J to 7 bases, leaving 4 bases not matched to a gene. Germline V gene sequence: CDR1 LGHDT, CDR2 YNNKEL (reference sequence). The CDR3 region is CASSQGTGEQPQHF. The CDR3 DNA follows: TGTGCCAGCAGCCAAGGGACAGGTGAACAGCCCCAGCATTTT.

The CDR3, as DNA: TGCGCCAGCAGCCCAACCCAAGCGGGGGGGCTGGATGAGCAGTTCTTC. Amino acid sequence: CASSPTQAGGLDEQFF. The chain combines TRBV4-3 with TRBJ2-1; 10 positions agree with TRBD2. Germline-derived CDR1 and CDR2 are LGHNA and YSLEER. Trimming cost V 4 bases and J 8 bases; bases outside gene matches: 11. The CDR3 spans 16 residues.

V is TRBV10-2 and J is TRBJ1-1; 9 bases map to TRBD1. The length of the CDR3 is 14 residues. With V trimmed by 6 bases and J by 6 bases, 8 bases remained unmatched. Germline CDR1 is WSHSY and CDR2 is SAAADI. DNA of the CDR3: TGCGCCAGCAGGGCGGGACAGGGCTACCCTGAAGCTTTCTTT. Its protein is CASRAGQGYPEAFF.

The chain uses TRBV5-1 and TRBJ1-1, with D hard to call. With 0 bases removed from V and 7 bases from J, the gap between germline ends came to 10 bases. CDR1 is SGHRS, CDR2 YFSETQ, per germline. The CDR3 loop spans 13 amino acids. CDR3 DNA sequence: TGCGCCAGCAGCTTGGGGCAATACCTTGAAGCTTTCTTT. This sequence encodes CASSLGQYLEAFF.

The V and J genes are TRBV6-5 and TRBJ1-5, with D maybe TRBD1 (6 bases). Trimming stripped 6 bases from V and 7 bases from J, with 10 bases between. This CDR3 is 12 amino acids long. CDR1 is MNHEY and CDR2 is SVGAGI in the germline V gene. CDR3: CASRTGRQPQHF. CDR3 DNA sequence: TGTGCCAGCAGAACAGGGCGACAGCCCCAGCATTTT.

The V call is TRBV9, the J call TRBJ1-2; TRBD1 is a possible D gene (5 bases). Germline CDR1 is SGDLS and CDR2 is YYNGEE. Trimming took 3 bases from V and 4 from J, leaving 7 bases between them. CDR3 length: 12 residues. This CDR3 is CASSAGLYGYTF. The CDR3 DNA is TGTGCCAGCAGCGCGGGACTCTATGGCTACACCTTC.

The V call is TRBV6-1, the J call TRBJ1-3; D is possibly TRBD1 (6 bases). CDR1 is MNHNS and CDR2 is SASEGT in the germline V gene. The CDR3 runs 17 residues. The V and J ends lost 0 bases and 0 bases respectively, with 12 bases between them. The CDR3 DNA follows: TGTGCCAGCAGTGAAGCGGGAGGGGGGAGCTCTGGAAACACCATATATTTT. Translation gives CASSEAGGGSSGNTIYF.

This sequence joins TRBV28 and TRBJ1-2; D gene ambiguous. Between the trimmed V and J ends, which lost 8 bases and 4 bases, there was a span of 8 bases. Germline CDR1 is MDHEN and CDR2 is SYDVKM. The CDR3 runs to 11 residues. Here the CDR3 reads CASGAFYGYTF. For the CDR3, the DNA is TGTGCCAGCGGAGCCTTCTATGGCTACACCTTC.

This rearrangement joins TRBV3-1 (or the pseudogene TRBV3-2) to TRBJ1-1, with a tentative D call TRBD1 (5 bases). Germline-derived CDR1 and CDR2 are LGHDT and YNNKEL (reference sequence). The CDR3 sequence is 14 residues long. V was clipped by 6 bases and J by 1 base, with 12 bases between them. CDR3 in DNA: TGTGCCAGCAGACGGGGAGGGGCGAACACTGAAGCTTTCTTT. It encodes CASRRGGANTEAFF.

The chain uses TRBV25-1 and TRBJ2-3, with D tentatively TRBD1 (6 bases). V was clipped by 6 bases and J by 2 bases, with 12 bases between them. Germline lookup yields CDR1 MGHDK and CDR2 SYGVNS. CDR3 length: 14 residues. CDR3 protein: CASSRGLNTDTQYF. The CDR3 DNA is TGTGCCAGCAGCAGGGGTTTAAACACAGATACGCAGTATTTT.

This chain links TRBV5-1 with TRBJ2-1; 12 bases align to TRBD2. Germline CDR1 reads SGHRS; CDR2 reads YFSETQ. This CDR3 has 16 residues. The J segment lost 7 bases and the V segment lost 1 base, leaving 6 bases of the junction unmatched. CDR3 sequence reads: CASSLILAGGGNEQFF. The CDR3 nucleotides are TGCGCCAGCAGCTTGATACTAGCGGGGGGTGGGAATGAGCAGTTCTTC.

The CDR3 is CASSQDSATGKTEAFF. The DNA of the CDR3 is TGCGCCAGCAGCCAAGATTCTGCGACAGGGAAGACTGAAGCTTTCTTT. This chain connects TRBV4-1 to TRBJ1-1; 7 bases are a match to TRBD1. V shed 0 bases and J 5 bases; nucleotides not matched to a gene: 9. The CDR3 has 16 amino acids. CDR1 and CDR2 from the germline V gene are MGHRA and YSYEKL.